The sample holds many counts of the clone carrying this T cell receptor (beta chain). The CDR3 runs 15 residues. V dropped 1 base and J dropped 3; count of bases not matched to a gene: 3. Germline V gene sequence: CDR1 MNHNS, CDR2 SASEGT. The data are from a study of identical twins. TCRdb reprocessed the 5' RACE reads with MiXCR, giving one entry per CDR3 protein. The sample holds around 220,000 distinct CDR3 sequences; 10% are singletons and the top ten take 8% to 10%. Sequencing used memory T cells sorted from blood. The chain recombines TRBV6-1 with TRBJ2-5; 9 bases are shared with TRBD1. This clonotype was sampled from a man aged 50 to 59 in good health. CDR3 protein: CASSEGDREKETQYF. As DNA, the CDR3 is TGTGCCAGCAGTGAAGGGGACAGGGAGAAAGAGACCCAGTACTTC.